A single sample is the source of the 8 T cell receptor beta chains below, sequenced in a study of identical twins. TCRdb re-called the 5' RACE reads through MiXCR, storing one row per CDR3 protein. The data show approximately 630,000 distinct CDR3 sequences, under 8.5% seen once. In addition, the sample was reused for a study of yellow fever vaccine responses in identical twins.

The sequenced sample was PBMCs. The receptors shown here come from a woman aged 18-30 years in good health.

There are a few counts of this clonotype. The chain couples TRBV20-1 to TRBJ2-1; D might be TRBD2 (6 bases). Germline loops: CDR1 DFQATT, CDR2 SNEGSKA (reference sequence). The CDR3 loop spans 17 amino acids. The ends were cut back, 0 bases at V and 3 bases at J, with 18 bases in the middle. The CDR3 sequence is CSARDLVGLAIYNEQFF. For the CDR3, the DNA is TGCAGTGCTAGAGATCTCGTCGGGCTAGCGATCTACAATGAGCAGTTCTTC.

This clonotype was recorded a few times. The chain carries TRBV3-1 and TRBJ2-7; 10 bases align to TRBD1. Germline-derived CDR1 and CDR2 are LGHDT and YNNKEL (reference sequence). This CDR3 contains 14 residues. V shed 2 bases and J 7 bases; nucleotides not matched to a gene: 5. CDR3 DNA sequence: TGTGCCAGCAGCCAATCTGGGACAGGGGAAGAGCAGTACGTC. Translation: CASSQSGTGEEQYV.

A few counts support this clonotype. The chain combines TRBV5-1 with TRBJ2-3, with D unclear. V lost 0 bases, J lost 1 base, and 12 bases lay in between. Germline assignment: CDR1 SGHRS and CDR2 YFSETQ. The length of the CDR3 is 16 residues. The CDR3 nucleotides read TGCGCCAGCAGCTTGGTGGCATCCACCGGCACAGATACGCAGTATTTT. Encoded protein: CASSLVASTGTDTQYF.

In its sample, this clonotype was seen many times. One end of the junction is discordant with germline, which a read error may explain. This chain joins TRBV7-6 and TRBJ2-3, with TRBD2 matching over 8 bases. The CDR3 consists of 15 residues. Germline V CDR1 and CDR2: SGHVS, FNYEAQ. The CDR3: CASSLARGGTDTQYF. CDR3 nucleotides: TGCGCCAGCAGCTTAGCCCGGGGGGGCACGGATACGCAGTATTTT.

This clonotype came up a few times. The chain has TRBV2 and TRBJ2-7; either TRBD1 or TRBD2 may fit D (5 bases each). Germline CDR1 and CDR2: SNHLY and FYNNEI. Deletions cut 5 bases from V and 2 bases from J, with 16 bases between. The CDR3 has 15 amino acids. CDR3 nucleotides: TGTGCCAGCAGTCTCACCTCCGGGACCCCCTACGAGCAGTACTTC. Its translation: CASSLTSGTPYEQYF.

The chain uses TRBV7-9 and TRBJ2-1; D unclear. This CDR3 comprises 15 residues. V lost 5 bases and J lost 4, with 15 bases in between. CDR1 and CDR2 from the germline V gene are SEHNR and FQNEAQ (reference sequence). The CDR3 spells CASSRRERVYNEQFF. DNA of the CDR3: TGTGCCAGCAGCCGAAGGGAAAGGGTTTACAATGAGCAGTTCTTC.

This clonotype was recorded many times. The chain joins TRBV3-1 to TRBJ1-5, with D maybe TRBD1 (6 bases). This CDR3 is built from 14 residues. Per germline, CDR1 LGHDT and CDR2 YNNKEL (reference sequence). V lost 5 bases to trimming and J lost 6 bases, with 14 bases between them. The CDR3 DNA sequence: TGTGCCAGCAGCGATGACCACAGGGCTCAGCCCCAGCATTTT. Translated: CASSDDHRAQPQHF.

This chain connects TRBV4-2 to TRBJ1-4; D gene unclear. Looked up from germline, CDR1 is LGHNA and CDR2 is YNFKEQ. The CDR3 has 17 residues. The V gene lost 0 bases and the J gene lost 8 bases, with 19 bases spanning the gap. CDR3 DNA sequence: TGTGCCAGCAGCCAAGACTTAAATCGGGGAAGGCAAGAAAAACTGTTTTTT. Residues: CASSQDLNRGRQEKLFF.